This T cell receptor beta chain was recorded in a study of blood T cell repertoires in COVID-19. Study-wide background: PBMCs, B-cell-depleted T cells, or T cells were the source of the cDNA or gDNA that made up the material.

The germline gives CDR1 SGHTA, CDR2 FQGNSA. CDR3 length: 14 amino acids. V lost 5 bases, J lost 2 bases, and 13 bases lay in between. This table comes from immunoSEQ multiplex PCR, and its TCRdb copy is limited to in-frame clones, with some not included. Of approximately 74,000 clones listed, roughly 83% are singletons. The receptor comes from an elderly man with active or convalescent COVID-19. Material for sequencing was peripheral blood. V is TRBV7-2 and J is TRBJ2-7; D is possibly TRBD2 (5 bases). This CDR3 reads CASSPPGSTYEQYF. In DNA, the CDR3 is TGTGCCAGCAGCCCCCCGGGGTCGACCTACGAGCAGTACTTC.